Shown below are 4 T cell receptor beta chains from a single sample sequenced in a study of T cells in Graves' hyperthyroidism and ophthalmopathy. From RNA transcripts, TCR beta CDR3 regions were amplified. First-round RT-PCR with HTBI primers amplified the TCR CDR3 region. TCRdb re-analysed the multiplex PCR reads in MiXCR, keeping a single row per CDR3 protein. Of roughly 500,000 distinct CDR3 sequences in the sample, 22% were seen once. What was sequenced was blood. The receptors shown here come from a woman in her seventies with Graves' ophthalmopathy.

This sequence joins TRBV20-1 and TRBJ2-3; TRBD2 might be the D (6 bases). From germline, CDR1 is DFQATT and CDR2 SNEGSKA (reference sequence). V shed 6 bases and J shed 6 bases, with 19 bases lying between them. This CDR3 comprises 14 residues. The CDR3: CSALGLPGSDTQYF. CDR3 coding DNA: TGCAGTGCCCTGGGACTCCCCGGGTCGGATACGCAGTATTTT.

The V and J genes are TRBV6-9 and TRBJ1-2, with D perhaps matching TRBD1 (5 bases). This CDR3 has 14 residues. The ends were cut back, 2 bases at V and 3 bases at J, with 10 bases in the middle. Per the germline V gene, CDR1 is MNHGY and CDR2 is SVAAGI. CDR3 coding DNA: TGTGCCAGCAGTTATAAAGGGGAGGACTATGGCTACACCTTC. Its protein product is CASSYKGEDYGYTF.

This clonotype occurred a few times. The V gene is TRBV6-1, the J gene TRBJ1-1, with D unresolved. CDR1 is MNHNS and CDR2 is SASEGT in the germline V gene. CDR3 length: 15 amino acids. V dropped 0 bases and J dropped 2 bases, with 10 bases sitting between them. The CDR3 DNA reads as TGTGCCAGCAGTGAAGCGCTGGGCGGTAACACTGAAGCTTTCTTT. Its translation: CASSEALGGNTEAFF.

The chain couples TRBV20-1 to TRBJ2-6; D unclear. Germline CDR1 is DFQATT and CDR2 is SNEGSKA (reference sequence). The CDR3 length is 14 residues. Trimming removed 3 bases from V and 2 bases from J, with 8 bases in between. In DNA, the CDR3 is TGCAGTGCTAGCGTGGCAGCTGGGGCCAACGTCCTGACTTTC. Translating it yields CSASVAAGANVLTF.